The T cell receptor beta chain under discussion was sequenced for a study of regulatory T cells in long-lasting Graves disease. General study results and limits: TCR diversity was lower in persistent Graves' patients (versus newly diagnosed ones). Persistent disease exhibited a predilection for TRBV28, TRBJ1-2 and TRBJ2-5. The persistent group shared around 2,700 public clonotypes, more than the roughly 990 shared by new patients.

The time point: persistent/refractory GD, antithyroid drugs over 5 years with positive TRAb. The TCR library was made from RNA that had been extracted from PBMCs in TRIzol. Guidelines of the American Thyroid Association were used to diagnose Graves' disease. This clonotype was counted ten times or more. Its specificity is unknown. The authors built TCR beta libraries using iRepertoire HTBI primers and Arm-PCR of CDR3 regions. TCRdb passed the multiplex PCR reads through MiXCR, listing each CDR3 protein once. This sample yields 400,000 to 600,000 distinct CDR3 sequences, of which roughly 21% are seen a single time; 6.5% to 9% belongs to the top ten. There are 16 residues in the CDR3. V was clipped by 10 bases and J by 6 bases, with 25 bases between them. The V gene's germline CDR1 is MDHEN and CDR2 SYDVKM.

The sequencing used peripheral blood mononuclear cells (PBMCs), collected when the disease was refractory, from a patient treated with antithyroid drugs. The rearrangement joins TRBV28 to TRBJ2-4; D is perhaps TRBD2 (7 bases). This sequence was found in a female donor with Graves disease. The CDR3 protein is CATAVGGAGAGNIQYF. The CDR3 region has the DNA TGTGCCACCGCCGTTGGGGGGGCCGGGGCTGGAAACATTCAGTACTTC.